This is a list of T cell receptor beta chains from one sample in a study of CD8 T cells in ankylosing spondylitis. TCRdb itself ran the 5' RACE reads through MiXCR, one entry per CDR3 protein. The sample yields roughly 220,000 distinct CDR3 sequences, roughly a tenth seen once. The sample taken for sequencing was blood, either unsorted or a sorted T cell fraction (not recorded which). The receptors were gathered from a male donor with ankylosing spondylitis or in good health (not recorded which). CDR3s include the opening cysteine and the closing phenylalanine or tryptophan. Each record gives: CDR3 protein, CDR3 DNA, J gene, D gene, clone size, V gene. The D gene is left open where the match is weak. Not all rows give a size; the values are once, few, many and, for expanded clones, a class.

CDR3aa: CSARVPGETNEKLFF
CDR3nt: TGCAGTGCTAGGGTGCCCGGGGAAACTAATGAAAAACTGTTTTTT
j_gene: TRBJ1-4
d_gene: NA
abundance: NA
v_gene: TRBV20-1

CDR3aa: CASSVEGAGNTIYF
CDR3nt: TGTGCCAGCAGCGTTGAGGGGGCTGGAAACACCATATATTTT
j_gene: TRBJ1-3
d_gene: NA
abundance: many
v_gene: TRBV9

CDR3aa: CASSEAGTGRNEQFF
CDR3nt: TGTGCCAGCTCTGAGGCGGGGACAGGGAGGAATGAGCAGTTCTTC
j_gene: TRBJ2-1
d_gene: TRBD1
abundance: few
v_gene: TRBV18

CDR3aa: CASSSQGYSYNEQFF
CDR3nt: TGTGCCAGCAGTTCCCAGGGATACTCCTACAATGAGCAGTTCTTC
j_gene: TRBJ2-1
d_gene: NA
abundance: many
v_gene: TRBV12-3/TRBV12-4

CDR3aa: CASSHLDSGPRRGDTQYF
CDR3nt: TGTGCCAGCAGCCATTTGGACTCGGGACCACGGCGGGGAGATACGCAGTATTTT
j_gene: TRBJ2-3
d_gene: NA
abundance: many
v_gene: TRBV11-1

CDR3aa: CASSFGLAKHNEQFF
CDR3nt: TGTGCCAGCAGCTTTGGTCTAGCCAAACACAATGAGCAGTTCTTC
j_gene: TRBJ2-1
d_gene: NA
abundance: many
v_gene: TRBV5-6

CDR3aa: CASSVDPSGVKNEQFF
CDR3nt: TGTGCCAGCAGCGTAGATCCTAGCGGGGTGAAAAATGAGCAGTTCTTC
j_gene: TRBJ2-1
d_gene: TRBD2
abundance: many
v_gene: TRBV9

CDR3aa: CASSLTAFNEKLFF
CDR3nt: TGTGCCAGCAGCCTGACAGCTTTTAATGAAAAACTGTTTTTT
j_gene: TRBJ1-4
d_gene: NA
abundance: many
v_gene: TRBV12-3/TRBV12-4

CDR3aa: CASSSNTNTEAFF
CDR3nt: TGTGCCAGCAGTTCAAACACGAACACTGAAGCTTTCTTT
j_gene: TRBJ1-1
d_gene: NA
abundance: many
v_gene: TRBV6-5

CDR3aa: CASSLIGGTGNTIYF
CDR3nt: TGTGCCAGCAGCTTAATAGGGGGTACGGGAAACACCATATATTTT
j_gene: TRBJ1-3
d_gene: NA
abundance: NA
v_gene: TRBV7-3

CDR3aa: CASSFEGAIYEQYF
CDR3nt: TGTGCCAGCAGCTTCGAGGGGGCGATCTACGAGCAGTACTTC
j_gene: TRBJ2-7
d_gene: TRBD1
abundance: many
v_gene: TRBV7-9

CDR3aa: CATSRGGATNYGYTF
CDR3nt: TGTGCCACCAGCAGAGGAGGAGCTACGAACTATGGCTACACCTTC
j_gene: TRBJ1-2
d_gene: NA
abundance: NA
v_gene: TRBV15

CDR3aa: CASSQVIHEQYF
CDR3nt: TGTGCCAGCAGCCAAGTTATCCACGAGCAGTACTTC
j_gene: TRBJ2-7
d_gene: NA
abundance: NA
v_gene: TRBV3-1

CDR3aa: CASRDIRAGELFF
CDR3nt: TGTGCCAGCAGGGACATTCGCGCCGGGGAGCTGTTTTTT
j_gene: TRBJ2-2
d_gene: NA
abundance: many
v_gene: TRBV6-2/TRBV6-3

CDR3aa: CASSLGSATDTQYF
CDR3nt: TGTGCCAGCAGCTTAGGGTCAGCCACAGATACGCAGTATTTT
j_gene: TRBJ2-3
d_gene: NA
abundance: many
v_gene: TRBV7-2

CDR3aa: CSAPADPGNEQFF
CDR3nt: TGCAGTGCTCCCGCCGACCCTGGGAATGAGCAGTTCTTC
j_gene: TRBJ2-1
d_gene: NA
abundance: few
v_gene: TRBV20-1

CDR3aa: CSAPGPAGYEQYF
CDR3nt: TGCAGTGCTCCGGGACCAGCGGGTTACGAGCAGTACTTC
j_gene: TRBJ2-7
d_gene: NA
abundance: NA
v_gene: TRBV20-1

CDR3aa: CASSPGTSRNTGELFF
CDR3nt: TGTGCCAGCAGCCCCGGGACTAGCAGAAACACCGGGGAGCTGTTTTTT
j_gene: TRBJ2-2
d_gene: TRBD2
abundance: many
v_gene: TRBV5-4